One sample yielded the 6 T cell receptor beta chains listed below, sequenced in a study of shared clonotypes between healthy human individuals. Some clones are missing from TCRdb's copy, which holds only in-frame ones; the method was immunoSEQ multiplex PCR. Here the sample spans about 2.4 million clones, roughly 93% being singletons. The sequenced sample consisted of naive CD4+ T cells from PBMCs. Specified subset: CD45RA+ positively selected. The receptors originated from a man aged 18 to 30 in good health. Some clones in this sample may be carry-over from other donors' samples.

CDR3 nucleotides: TGTGCCAGCAGCCAGGAACCGCGGGGATTGATCAGTGGCTACACCTTC. Residues: CASSQEPRGLISGYTF. The J gene is TRBJ1-2, the V gene TRBV4-2; D gene ambiguous. The germline gives CDR1 LGHNA, CDR2 YNFKEQ. The CDR3 has 16 amino acids. Trimming stripped 3 bases from V and 7 bases from J, with 21 bases between.

Here the CDR3 reads CASTSTQLSEQYF. The CDR3 DNA reads TGTGCCAGCACTTCTACCCAACTTTCCGAGCAGTACTTC. The chain joins TRBV6-5 to TRBJ2-7; the D is unclear. The germline V and J ends were trimmed by 7 bases and 6 bases, with 16 bases remaining between them. The length of the CDR3 is 13 residues. Germline V gene sequence: CDR1 MNHEY, CDR2 SVGAGI.

The CDR3 DNA reads TGTGCCTGGAGCGGGGGGGGTCCTGAAGCTTTCTTT. Translation gives CAWSGGGPEAFF. The J gene is TRBJ1-1, the V gene TRBV30; D possibly corresponds to TRBD1 (5 bases). Trimming stripped 3 bases from V and 6 bases from J, with 11 bases between. CDR3 size: 12 residues. The germline gives CDR1 GTSNPN, CDR2 SVGIG (reference sequence).

This chain joins TRBV7-7 and TRBJ2-5; the match to TRBD1 covers 7 bases. CDR3 length equals 15 residues. The V segment lost 3 bases and the J segment 2 bases; nucleotides outside the gene matches: 6. Germline V gives CDR1 SSHAT, CDR2 FNYEAQ (reference sequence). The CDR3 here is CASSLLTGVQETQYF. The CDR3 DNA sequence: TGTGCCAGCAGCTTGCTCACAGGGGTTCAAGAGACCCAGTACTTC.

In DNA form, the CDR3 reads TGTGCCGGCTCCTACCGGACCTATGGACTGGCGGTAATCCCCTACGAGCAGTACTTC. Protein product: CAGSYRTYGLAVIPYEQYF. The chain recombines TRBV9 with TRBJ2-7; D possibly corresponds to TRBD2 (5 bases). This CDR3 comprises 19 residues. Trimming pared 10 bases from V and 2 bases from J, leaving 34 bases between. The germline V gene encodes CDR1 SGDLS and CDR2 YYNGEE.

This sequence joins TRBV11-2 and TRBJ1-5; D not certain. V lost 5 bases and J lost 2, with 7 bases in between. Germline CDR1 reads SGHAT; CDR2 reads FQNNGV. This CDR3 has 13 residues. The CDR3 DNA is TGTGCCAGCAGCGCAGACGGCAATCAGCCCCAGCATTTT. It translates to CASSADGNQPQHF. The complete variable domain, with remaining parts taken from reference TRBV11-2 and TRBJ1-5, reads EAGVAQSPRYKIIEKRQSVAFWCNPISGHATLYWYQQILGQGPKLLIQFQNNGVVDDSQLPKDRFSAERLKGVDSTLKIQPAKLEDSAVYLCASSADGNQPQHFGDGTRLSIL.